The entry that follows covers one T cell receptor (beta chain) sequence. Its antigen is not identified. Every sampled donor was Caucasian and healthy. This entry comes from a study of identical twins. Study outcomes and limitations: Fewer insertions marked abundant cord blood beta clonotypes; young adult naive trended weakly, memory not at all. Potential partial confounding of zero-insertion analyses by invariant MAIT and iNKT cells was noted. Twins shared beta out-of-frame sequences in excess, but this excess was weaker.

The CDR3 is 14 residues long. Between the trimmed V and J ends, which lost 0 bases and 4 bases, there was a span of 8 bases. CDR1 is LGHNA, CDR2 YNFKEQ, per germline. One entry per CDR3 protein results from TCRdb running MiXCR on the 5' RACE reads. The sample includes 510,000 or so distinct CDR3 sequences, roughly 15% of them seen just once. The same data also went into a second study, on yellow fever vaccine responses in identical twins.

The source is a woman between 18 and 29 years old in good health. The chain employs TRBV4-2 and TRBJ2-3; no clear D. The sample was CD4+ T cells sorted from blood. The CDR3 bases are TGTGCCAGCAGCCAAGATGAGAGCGCAGATACGCAGTATTTT. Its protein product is CASSQDESADTQYF.